One sample yielded the 10 T cell receptor beta chains listed below, sequenced in a study of immune evolution from preneoplasia to lung adenocarcinoma. Libraries were prepared by immunoSEQ multiplex PCR; TCRdb keeps only in-frame clonotypes and omits some of them. Here the sample spans approximately 5,000 clones, 81% being singletons. Sequences were obtained from FFPE adjacent normal lung tissue. The source is a donor at least 70 years old with lung adenocarcinoma.

This clone was observed a handful of times. The chain uses TRBV9 and TRBJ1-1, with 7 bases fitting TRBD1. The CDR3 is 17 residues long. The germline V gene has CDR1 SGDLS and CDR2 YYNGEE. J lost 5 bases, V lost 1 base, and 14 bases had no gene match. The CDR3 bases are TGTGCCAGCAGCGTATCGCACGCTAAGGGGGCAGAAACTGAAGCTTTCTTT. Its protein is CASSVSHAKGAETEAFF.

This clone was observed a few times. This chain uses TRBV5-8 with TRBJ2-7; TRBD1 or TRBD2 may be the D gene (5 bases each). The V and J ends lost 0 bases and 2 bases respectively, with 9 bases between them. The CDR3 has 14 residues. The germline gives CDR1 SGHTS, CDR2 YDEGEE. The CDR3 DNA sequence: TGTGCCAGCAGCTTGGGGGACGGTACCTACGAGCAGTACTTC. As protein: CASSLGDGTYEQYF.

As to this clone: The same CDR3 arises from other DNA sequences in this sample as well. The chain couples TRBV4-1 to TRBJ1-6; no firm D call. The CDR3 totals 15 residues. Between the trimmed V and J ends, which lost 4 bases and 2 bases, there was a span of 9 bases. Germline loops: CDR1 MGHRA, CDR2 YSYEKL. DNA for the CDR3: TGCGCCAGCAGCCCCGGCGGCGCCTATAATTCACCCCTCCACTTT. As protein: CASSPGGAYNSPLHF.

The chain couples TRBV11-2 to TRBJ2-1; D remains unclear. V was shortened by 3 bases and J by 7 bases, with 10 bases between the two germline ends. CDR3 length: 13 residues. From germline, CDR1 is SGHAT and CDR2 FQNNGV. CDR3: CASSFPAGNEQFF. Here the CDR3 DNA reads TGTGCCAGCAGCTTTCCCGCCGGGAATGAGCAGTTCTTC.

The J gene is TRBJ2-5, the V gene TRBV18; a possible D gene is TRBD1 (6 bases). In germline, CDR1 is KGHSH, CDR2 LQKENI. Trimming pared 4 bases from V and 3 bases from J, leaving 12 bases between. This CDR3 contains 14 residues. The CDR3 DNA is TGTGCCAGCTCACTCTCGGACAGCAAAGAGACCCAGTACTTC. Translating it yields CASSLSDSKETQYF.

In this sample, this clone turned up once. The rearrangement joins TRBV11-2 to TRBJ2-7, with 9 bases matching TRBD1. With V trimmed by 4 bases and J by 4 bases, 8 bases remained unmatched. CDR3 length: 15 amino acids. CDR1 SGHAT and CDR2 FQNNGV come from the germline V gene. CDR3 in DNA: TGTGCCAGCAGCTCAAACCAAGGACAGGGGTACGAGCAGTACTTC. Translating it yields CASSSNQGQGYEQYF.

This chain uses TRBV7-8 with TRBJ1-1; TRBD1 matches at 10 bases. CDR3 length equals 17 residues. CDR1 and CDR2 (germline): SGHVS, FQNEAQ. With V trimmed by 6 bases and J by 1 base, 11 bases remained unmatched. CDR3 bases: TGTGCCAGCAGTGGACAGGGGGTGTTTGCTGGGAACACTGAAGCTTTCTTT. Protein product: CASSGQGVFAGNTEAFF.

V is TRBV4-1 and J is TRBJ1-2; D possibly corresponds to TRBD1 (5 bases). Germline lookup yields CDR1 MGHRA and CDR2 YSYEKL. V shed 1 base and J shed 4 bases, with 13 bases lying between them. CDR3 length equals 15 residues. Here the CDR3 DNA reads TGCGCCAGCAGCCAAGTCCGGGGGGTTGCCTATGGCTACACCTTC. It yields the protein CASSQVRGVAYGYTF.

This sequence joins TRBV11-2 and TRBJ2-5, with D unclear. Germline V lookup: CDR1 SGHAT, CDR2 FQNNGV. The length of the CDR3 is 15 residues. The V end lost 5 bases, the J end lost 5 bases, and 18 bases lay between the germline ends. The DNA of the CDR3 is TGTGCCAGCAGCCAACATATTGGGGATCAGGAGACCCAGTACTTC. Its protein product is CASSQHIGDQETQYF.

The chain uses TRBV5-6 and TRBJ1-2, with D possibly TRBD1 on 5 matching bases. V was trimmed by 4 bases and J by 2 bases, leaving 9 bases between them. Germline CDR1 reads SGHDT; CDR2 reads YYEEEE. The CDR3 loop spans 13 amino acids. CDR3 sequence (DNA): TGTGCCAGCAGCGCGGGACGGAACTATGGCTACACCTTC. Its protein product is CASSAGRNYGYTF.